Sequencing of this T cell receptor (beta chain) was carried out in a study of blood T cell repertoires in COVID-19. The method was immunoSEQ multiplex PCR; TCRdb's version includes in-frame clones alone and lacks a portion of them. The table shows 60,000 or so clones, with 72% occurring only once. V was clipped by 7 bases and J by 8 bases; unmatched bases: 9. The CDR3 is 13 amino acids. The germline V gene has CDR1 MDHEN and CDR2 SYDVKM. Input material: PBMCs or T cells enriched from blood (not recorded which). The gene calls are TRBV28 and TRBJ1-2; 8 bases are a match to TRBD1. This receptor was identified in a woman in her sixties who had been exposed to COVID-19. Written as DNA, the CDR3 is TGTGCCAGCATCCCAGGGGGCAGGCAGGGCTACACCTTC. As protein: CASIPGGRQGYTF.